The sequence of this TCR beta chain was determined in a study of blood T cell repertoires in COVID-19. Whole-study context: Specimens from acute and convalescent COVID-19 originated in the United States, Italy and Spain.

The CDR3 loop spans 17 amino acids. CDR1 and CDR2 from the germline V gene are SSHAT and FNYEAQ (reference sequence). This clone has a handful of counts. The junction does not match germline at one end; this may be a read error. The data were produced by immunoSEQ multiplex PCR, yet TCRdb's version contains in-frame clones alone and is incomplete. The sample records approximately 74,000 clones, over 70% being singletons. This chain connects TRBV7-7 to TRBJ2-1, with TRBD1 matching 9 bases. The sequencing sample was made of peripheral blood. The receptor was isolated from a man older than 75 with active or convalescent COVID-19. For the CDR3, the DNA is TGTGCTAGCAGCTTGGGACAGGGAGGCGGCTCCTACAATGAGCAGTTCTTC. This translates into CASSLGQGGGSYNEQFF.